The rows below give T cell receptor beta chains drawn from one sample of a study of T cell responses to AZD1222 COVID-19 vaccine. The assay was immunoSEQ multiplex PCR, and TCRdb's table has in-frame clones only and misses some. The repertoire includes some 96,000 clones, roughly 88% of them detected once, and 2.5% to 3% sits in the top ten. Here the sequenced sample was peripheral blood, taken on day 0 of AZD1222 vaccination. These receptors were collected from an adult in good health. Each CDR3 is given with its conserved first and last residue. A D gene is named only where the DNA matches it firmly. For some rows the clone size is stated as once, few or many, or as a class when expanded; others skip it.

>TRBV12-3/TRBV12-4|TRBJ2-3|NA|NA
TGTGCCAGCAGTTTAATGGATACGCAGTATTTT
CASSLMDTQYF
>TRBV12-3/TRBV12-4|TRBJ2-1|NA|NA
TGTGCCAGCAGTTACTCCTACAATGAGCAGTTCTTC
CASSYSYNEQFF
>TRBV6-1|TRBJ1-1|once|TRBD1
TGTGCCAGCAGTGAAAGACAGGGGACTGAAGCTTTCTTT
CASSERQGTEAFF
>TRBV6-6|TRBJ1-4|NA|NA
TGTGCCAGCAGTTACGGGAATGAAAAACTGTTTTTT
CASSYGNEKLFF
>TRBV15|TRBJ1-1|NA|NA
TGTGCCACCAGCAGAGATCAGCGAGTGAACACTGAAGCTTTCTTT
CATSRDQRVNTEAFF
>TRBV11-3|TRBJ2-2|NA|TRBD2
TGTGCCAGCAGCTTAGATCGGGGGCTAGCGGGTTTCACCGGGGAGCTGTTTTTT
CASSLDRGLAGFTGELFF
>TRBV6-6|TRBJ2-5|NA|NA
TGTGCCAGCAGTTACTCGAGTGGAGGGAACCAAGAGACCCAGTACTTC
CASSYSSGGNQETQYF
>TRBV6-5|TRBJ2-1|NA|NA
TGTGCCAGCAGTTCGACGGGACGGAGAGGTATGGGGCAGTTCTTC
CASSSTGRRGMGQFF
>TRBV14|TRBJ2-3|NA|NA
TGTGCCAGCAGCCCCAAGACTAGTTTTAGGACAGATACGCAGTATTTT
CASSPKTSFRTDTQYF
>TRBV9|TRBJ1-1|NA|NA
TGTGCCAGCAGCGCGACGACGATTGGTACGGCTGAAGCTTTCTTT
CASSATTIGTAEAFF
>TRBV30|TRBJ1-2|NA|NA
TGTGCCTGGATGGACGGGGTATATGGCTACACCTTC
CAWMDGVYGYTF
>TRBV18|TRBJ1-5|few|NA
TGTGCCAGCTCGTTAGGGACGGGCAGCAATCAGCCCCAGCATTTT
CASSLGTGSNQPQHF
>TRBV6-5|TRBJ1-2|NA|NA
TGTGCCAGCAGGCGACGTGCTGATGGCTACACCTTC
CASRRRADGYTF
>TRBV7-2|TRBJ2-3|NA|NA
TGTGCCAGCAGCTTAGTAAGGGGGACAGATACGCAGTATTTT
CASSLVRGTDTQYF
>TRBV7-7|TRBJ2-1|NA|TRBD1
TGTGCTAGCAGCTTATATGTGGGACAGGGGACCAATGAGCAGTTCTTC
CASSLYVGQGTNEQFF
>TRBV29-1|TRBJ1-2|NA|TRBD1
TGCAGCGTTGAAGCGGGGACAGGGTTAGGCTACACCTTC
CSVEAGTGLGYTF
>TRBV28|TRBJ1-1|NA|NA
TGTGCCAGCAGTTCCCGGGCGCTGAACACTGAAGCTTTCTTT
CASSSRALNTEAFF
>TRBV2|TRBJ2-3|NA|NA
TGTGCCAGCAGACAAAGAAAATTAACAGATACGCAGTATTTT
CASRQRKLTDTQYF
>TRBV6-4|TRBJ2-5|NA|TRBD2
TGTGCCAGCAGTGGGGGCGGGGGACAAGAGACCCAGTACTTC
CASSGGGGQETQYF